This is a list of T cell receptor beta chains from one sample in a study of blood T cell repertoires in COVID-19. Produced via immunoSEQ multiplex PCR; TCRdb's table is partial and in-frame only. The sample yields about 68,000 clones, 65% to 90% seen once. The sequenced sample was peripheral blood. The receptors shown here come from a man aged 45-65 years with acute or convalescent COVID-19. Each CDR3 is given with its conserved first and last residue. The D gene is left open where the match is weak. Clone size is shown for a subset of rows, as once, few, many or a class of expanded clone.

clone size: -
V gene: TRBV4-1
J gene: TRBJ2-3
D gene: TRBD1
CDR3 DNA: TGCGCCAGCAGAGGGGACAGACACACAGATACGCAGTATTTT
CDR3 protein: CASRGDRHTDTQYF

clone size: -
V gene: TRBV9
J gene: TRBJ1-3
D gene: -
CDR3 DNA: TGTGCCAGCAGCGTAGCGGCAGGGCAAGGAAACACCATATATTTT
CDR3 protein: CASSVAAGQGNTIYF

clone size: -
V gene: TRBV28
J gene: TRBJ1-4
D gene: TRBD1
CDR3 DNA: TGTGCCACCGGGACAGCAACTAATGAAAAACTGTTTTTT
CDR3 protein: CATGTATNEKLFF

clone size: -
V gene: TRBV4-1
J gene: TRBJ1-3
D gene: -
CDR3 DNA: TGCGCCAGCAGCTCAAAACAGGGAGCTGGAAACACCATATATTTT
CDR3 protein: CASSSKQGAGNTIYF

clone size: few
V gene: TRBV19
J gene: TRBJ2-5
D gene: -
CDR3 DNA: TGTGCCAGTAGTATGAGTTCCCAAGAGACCCAGTACTTC
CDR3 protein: CASSMSSQETQYF

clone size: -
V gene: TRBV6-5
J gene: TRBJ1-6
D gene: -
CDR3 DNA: TGTGCCAGCAGTCCCCGGGAGCCACCCCTCCACTTT
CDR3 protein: CASSPREPPLHF

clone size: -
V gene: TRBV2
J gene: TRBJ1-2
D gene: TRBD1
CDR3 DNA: TGTGCCAGCAGCCGGACAGGGCCATATGGCTACACCTTC
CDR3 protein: CASSRTGPYGYTF

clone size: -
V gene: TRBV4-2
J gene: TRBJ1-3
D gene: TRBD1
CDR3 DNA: TGTGCCAGCAGCCAAGAGGGCCAGGGGGCTTCTGGAAACACCATATATTTT
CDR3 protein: CASSQEGQGASGNTIYF

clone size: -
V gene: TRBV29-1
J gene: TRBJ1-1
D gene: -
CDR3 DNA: TGCAGCGTTGAATCGGTCGGGGGGCTAAACACTGAAGCTTTCTTT
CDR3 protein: CSVESVGGLNTEAFF

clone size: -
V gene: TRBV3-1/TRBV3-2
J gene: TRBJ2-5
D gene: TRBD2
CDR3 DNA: TGTGCCAGCAGCCAAGCTCCCGGGAGCGGGGGTCTAGAGACCCAGTACTTC
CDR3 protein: CASSQAPGSGGLETQYF

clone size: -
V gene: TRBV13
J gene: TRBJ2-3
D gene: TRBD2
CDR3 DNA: TGTGCCAGCAGCTTAGATCGGGTAGCGGGGTCAGATACGCAGTATTTT
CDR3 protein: CASSLDRVAGSDTQYF

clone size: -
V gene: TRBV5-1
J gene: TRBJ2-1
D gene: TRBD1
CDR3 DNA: TGCGCCAGCAGCTTGGGGGCAGGACAGGCCTACAATGAGCAGTTCTTC
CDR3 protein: CASSLGAGQAYNEQFF

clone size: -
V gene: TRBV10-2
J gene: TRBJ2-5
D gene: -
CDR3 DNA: TGCGCCAGCAGCAGGGGATCGTCAGAGACCCAGTACTTC
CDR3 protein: CASSRGSSETQYF

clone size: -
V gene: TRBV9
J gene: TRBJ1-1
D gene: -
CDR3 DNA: TGTGCCAGCAGCGCCAACCCGGACACTGAAGCTTTCTTT
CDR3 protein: CASSANPDTEAFF

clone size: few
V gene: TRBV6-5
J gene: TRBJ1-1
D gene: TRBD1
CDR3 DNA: TGTGCCAGCAGTTACTCGATCCCGACAGGGACTGAAGCTTTCTTT
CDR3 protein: CASSYSIPTGTEAFF

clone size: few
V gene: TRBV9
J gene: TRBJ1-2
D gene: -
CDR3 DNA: TGTGCCAGCAGCGTAGAGCAGGTCTATGGCTACACCTTC
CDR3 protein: CASSVEQVYGYTF

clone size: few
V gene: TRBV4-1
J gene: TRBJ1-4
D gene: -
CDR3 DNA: TGCGCCAGCAGCCAAGAATGGGCCCTTAATGAAAAACTGTTTTTT
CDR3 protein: CASSQEWALNEKLFF

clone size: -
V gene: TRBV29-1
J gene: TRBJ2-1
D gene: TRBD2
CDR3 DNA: TGCAGCGCCGAGCGGGGGGCTTGGGATGAGCAGTTCTTC
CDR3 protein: CSAERGAWDEQFF

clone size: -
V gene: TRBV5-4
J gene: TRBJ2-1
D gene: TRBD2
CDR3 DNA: TGTGCCAGCAGCGTATCCGGGACTAGCATTCCGAATGAGCAGTTCTTC
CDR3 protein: CASSVSGTSIPNEQFF

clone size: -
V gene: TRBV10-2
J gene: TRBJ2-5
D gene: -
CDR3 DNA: TGCGCCAGCCAGGGCCAAGAGGAGACCCAGTACTTC
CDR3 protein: CASQGQEETQYF

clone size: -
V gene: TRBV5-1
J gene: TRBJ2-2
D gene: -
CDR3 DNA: TGCGCCAGCAGCTTTGGGGCTGTTACCGGGGAGCTGTTTTTT
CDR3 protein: CASSFGAVTGELFF

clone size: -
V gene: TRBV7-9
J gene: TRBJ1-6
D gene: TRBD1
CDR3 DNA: TGTGCCAGCAGTTCCGGACAGGGGAGTTCACCCCTCCACTTT
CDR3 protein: CASSSGQGSSPLHF

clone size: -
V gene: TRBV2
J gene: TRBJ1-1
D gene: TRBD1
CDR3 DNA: TGTGCCAGCAGACAATCGACCGGGACAGGGGGCACTGAAGCTTTCTTT
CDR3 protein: CASRQSTGTGGTEAFF

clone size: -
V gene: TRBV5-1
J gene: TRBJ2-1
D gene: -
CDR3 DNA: TGCGCCAGCAGCCTCTCAGGGGCGACCTACAATGAGCAGTTCTTC
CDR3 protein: CASSLSGATYNEQFF

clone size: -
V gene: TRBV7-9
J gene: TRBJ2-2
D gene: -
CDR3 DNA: TGTGCCAGCACCGGTGCGGGGAAAGTCACCGGGGAGCTGTTTTTT
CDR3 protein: CASTGAGKVTGELFF

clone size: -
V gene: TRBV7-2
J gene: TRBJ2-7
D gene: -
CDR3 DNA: TGTGCCAGCAGCTTACGCCAGGGGCCCTACGAGCAGTACTTC
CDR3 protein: CASSLRQGPYEQYF

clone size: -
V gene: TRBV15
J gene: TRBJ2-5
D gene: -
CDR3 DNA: TGTGCCACCAGCTTTACAGGGACGGAGACCCAGTACTTC
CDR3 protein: CATSFTGTETQYF

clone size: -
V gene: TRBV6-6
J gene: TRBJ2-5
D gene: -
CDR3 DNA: TGTGCCAGCAGTACGCGGTTGGAAGAGACCCAGTACTTC
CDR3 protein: CASSTRLEETQYF

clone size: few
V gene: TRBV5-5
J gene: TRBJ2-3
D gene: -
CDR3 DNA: TGTGCCAGCAGCTTGGGTTCTTCAGATACGCAGTATTTT
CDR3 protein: CASSLGSSDTQYF

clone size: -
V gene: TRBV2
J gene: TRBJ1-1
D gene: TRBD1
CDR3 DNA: TGTGCCAGCAGCAGCAGGACAGGGGGATTCACTGAAGCTTTCTTT
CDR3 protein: CASSSRTGGFTEAFF

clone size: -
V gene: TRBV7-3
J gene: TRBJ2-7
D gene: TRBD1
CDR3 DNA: TGTGCCAGCAGTAGTATCTCCAAACAGGGGGCCGCCTACGAGCAGTACTTC
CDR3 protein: CASSSISKQGAAYEQYF